Below, one T cell receptor (beta chain) is given with its context. The entry originates in a study of blood T cell repertoires in COVID-19. Study as a whole: Collection of acute and convalescent COVID-19 samples took place in the United States, Italy and Spain. From T cells, B-cell-depleted T cells, or PBMCs came the material, which was cDNA or gDNA.

In the original analysis: Amplification with reference gene primers provided the estimates of nucleated cell counts. Profiled with immunoSEQ multiplex PCR; TCRdb holds only in-frame clones, not every one. V, J and clone size were drawn from that table, and D and trimming were deduced from the DNA. The repertoire holds approximately 140,000 clones, with 80% to 90% as singletons. The receptor was isolated from a man between 65 and 80 years old with acute or convalescent COVID-19. Sequencing was performed on peripheral blood.

The CDR3 loop reads CASSASDRGLSPLHF. The CDR3 nucleotides are TGTGCCAGCAGCGCTTCGGACAGGGGGCTCTCACCCCTCCACTTT. The rearrangement links TRBV9 to TRBJ1-6; 11 bases are shared with TRBD1. J lost 10 bases, V lost 3 bases, and 6 bases had no gene match. The germline CDR1 and CDR2 sequences are SGDLS and YYNGEE. The CDR3 has 15 amino acids.